Sequencing of this T cell receptor beta chain was carried out in a study of blood T cell repertoires in COVID-19 (TCRdb year 2020). In terms of the full investigation: Collaborator samples came from the United States, Italy and Spain and covered acute and convalescent phases of COVID-19. The repertoires were made available in a free public database intended to serve as a resource for research on the immune response to SARS-CoV-2. Where available, HLA class I and class II types were taken from metadata supplied by the sample provider and were not determined by assay-based typing. Subjects who had been exposed to COVID-19, were actively infected with it, or had recovered from it provided the deeply sampled blood TCRbeta repertoires that made up the dataset. Sample metadata almost always included a de-identified subject ID, COVID-19 status, age in years and sex. The samples were drawn from two sources: the first 160 participants of the ongoing ImmuneRACE study, and 950 to 1,500 subjects contributed by 6 global collaborators. The material from the prospective study consisted of cDNA or gDNA derived from T cells, B-cell-depleted T cells, or PBMCs. Summary of the overall study and its limitations: The quantity of clinical and demographic metadata differed by source and by participant and was supplied without curation.

The immunoSEQ Assay, a bias-controlled multiplex PCR, was used to amplify TCRbeta CDR3 regions from genomic DNA. The source study handled its data this way. The number of nucleated cells in each sample was estimated from the amplification of reference gene primers within the assay. To quantify the absolute abundance of each unique TCRbeta CDR3 rearrangement, sequence reads were collapsed and filtered. For each sample, productive Simpson clonality was calculated as the square root of Simpson's diversity index across productive rearrangements. Drawn from immuneACCESS, this table holds only the in-frame rearrangements with V and J called that TCRdb kept. Clones are partly lost; checked studies trace under half to an unresolved V gene and leave the rest unexplained. The V and J calls and clone size were taken over from that table, and D and trimming were inferred from the DNA. This sample lists 150,000 to 200,000 clones; more than 75% were detected once. In total, the top ten clones hold about 4.5% of the sample.

From V the trimming removes 5 bases and from J it removes 12 bases, while the gene matches leave 16 bases of the junction unaccounted for. The CDR3 covers 14 residues, taking in both the cysteine and the phenylalanine. Of the read, only the CDR3 DNA is kept; its 42 bases are in frame from base 1. Based on the germline V gene, the CDR1 and CDR2 sequences are SGHDT and YYEEEE. Whole blood was collected in K2EDTA tubes by collaborating institutions according to the institutions' own protocols. For TCRbeta analysis, collaborators shipped samples as frozen whole blood, isolated PBMCs, or DNA extracted from either of those sample types. As concerns this clone: Its antigen has not been determined. No much larger clone is present one base from it, and per-base qualities are unavailable.

Rearrangement joined TRBV5-6 to TRBJ1-2, with 7 bases in between that match TRBD1. Sequencing was carried out using peripheral blood. This TCR came from a human donor in a cohort sampled during active COVID-19. CDR3 protein: CASSYRTGRLKNTF. In nucleotide form, the sequence is TGTGCCAGCAGTTACCGGACAGGACGACTCAAGAACACCTTC.